These T cell receptor beta chains were read from a single sample in a study of prognosis after radiotherapy for stage I lung cancer. MiXCR was run by TCRdb on the multiplex PCR reads, yielding one entry per CDR3 protein. The sample holds roughly 25,000 distinct CDR3 sequences, 46% seen once. The sequencing here drew on PBMCs, taken before or after stereotactic body radiation therapy (not recorded which). These receptor sequences come from a donor at least 50 years old with non-small cell lung cancer. Both conserved end residues are part of each CDR3. D genes are given only for firm matches. The size field is filled for only some rows; it gives once, few, many or a size class.

J gene: TRBJ1-5; V gene: TRBV5-5; clone size: many; D gene: -; CDR3 DNA: TGTGCCAGCAGCGCCCTACAAGTTAGCAATCAGCCCCAGCATTTT; CDR3 protein: CASSALQVSNQPQHF
J gene: TRBJ2-1; V gene: TRBV19; clone size: -; D gene: TRBD2; CDR3 DNA: TGTGCCAGTAGTATCGGGACTAGCGGGAGAGATGAGCAGTTCTTC; CDR3 protein: CASSIGTSGRDEQFF
J gene: TRBJ2-1; V gene: TRBV3-1; clone size: many; D gene: TRBD2; CDR3 DNA: TGTGCCAGCAGCCAAGATGCAGCGGGGCTTAATCGTGAGCAGTTCTTC; CDR3 protein: CASSQDAAGLNREQFF
J gene: TRBJ2-7; V gene: TRBV30; clone size: many; D gene: TRBD2; CDR3 DNA: TGTGCCGGAAGCGGGAGTCCGGGAGAGCAGTACTTC; CDR3 protein: CAGSGSPGEQYF
J gene: TRBJ2-1; V gene: TRBV7-6; clone size: many; D gene: TRBD2; CDR3 DNA: TGTGCCAGCAGCTTAGCAGGAGGACTAGCTGGGGGCCACAATGAGCAGTTCTTC; CDR3 protein: CASSLAGGLAGGHNEQFF
J gene: TRBJ1-1; V gene: TRBV5-1; clone size: -; D gene: -; CDR3 DNA: TGCGCCAGCAGCTTGGCCTCAGTAGTGTTCTCTGAAGCTTTCTTT; CDR3 protein: CASSLASVVFSEAFF
J gene: TRBJ2-5; V gene: TRBV7-8; clone size: many; D gene: -; CDR3 DNA: TGTGCCAGCAGCAAGGGACTTCAAGAGACCCAGTACTTC; CDR3 protein: CASSKGLQETQYF
J gene: TRBJ2-5; V gene: TRBV27; clone size: -; D gene: TRBD1; CDR3 DNA: TGTGCCAGCAGCCCGGTGACAGGGGGCTCGGAGACCCAGTACTTC; CDR3 protein: CASSPVTGGSETQYF
J gene: TRBJ1-2; V gene: TRBV2; clone size: many; D gene: -; CDR3 DNA: TGTGCCAGCAGTGAAGGGCGGGGCCAGGGGAGATATGGCTACACCTTC; CDR3 protein: CASSEGRGQGRYGYTF
J gene: TRBJ1-2; V gene: TRBV19; clone size: -; D gene: TRBD1; CDR3 DNA: TGTGCCAGTAGTATCCGGGCAGGGGGAGGCTATGGCTACACCTTC; CDR3 protein: CASSIRAGGGYGYTF
J gene: TRBJ2-3; V gene: TRBV20-1; clone size: -; D gene: -; CDR3 DNA: TGCAGTGCTTCTAATCCACAGGGTGCAGATACGCAGTATTTT; CDR3 protein: CSASNPQGADTQYF
J gene: TRBJ2-3; V gene: TRBV30; clone size: -; D gene: TRBD1; CDR3 DNA: TGTGCCTGGGTAAGGGGGCGAGTAGATACGCAGTATTTT; CDR3 protein: CAWVRGRVDTQYF
J gene: TRBJ1-1; V gene: TRBV6-5; clone size: -; D gene: -; CDR3 DNA: TGTGCCAGCAGTTGGGGGGCGGGCACTGAAGCTTTCTTT; CDR3 protein: CASSWGAGTEAFF
J gene: TRBJ2-2; V gene: TRBV6-2/TRBV6-3; clone size: -; D gene: TRBD1; CDR3 DNA: TGTTCCAGCAGTGCGGGACAGGGGACCACCGGGGATCTGTTTTTT; CDR3 protein: CSSSAGQGTTGDLFF
J gene: TRBJ2-7; V gene: TRBV6-2/TRBV6-3; clone size: -; D gene: TRBD1; CDR3 DNA: TGTGCCAGCAGTTACGACGGGACAGGGGGCTCTTGGGAGCAGTACTTC; CDR3 protein: CASSYDGTGGSWEQYF
J gene: TRBJ2-2; V gene: TRBV15; clone size: many; D gene: TRBD2; CDR3 DNA: TGTGCCACCAGCAGAATCAAAACTAGCGGGACCCGGGAGCTGTTTTTT; CDR3 protein: CATSRIKTSGTRELFF
J gene: TRBJ1-2; V gene: TRBV3-1; clone size: many; D gene: TRBD1; CDR3 DNA: TGTGCCAGCAGCCAAGTTGGGACAGGAAGTTCTGGCTACACCTTC; CDR3 protein: CASSQVGTGSSGYTF
J gene: TRBJ1-6; V gene: TRBV11-2; clone size: -; D gene: -; CDR3 DNA: TGTGCCAGCAGCCTCGGACAGACTTATAATTCACCCCTCCACTTT; CDR3 protein: CASSLGQTYNSPLHF
J gene: TRBJ2-7; V gene: TRBV7-2; clone size: many; D gene: -; CDR3 DNA: TGTGCCAGCAGCTGGGGTGTGGGCCCGTCCTACGAGCAGTACTTC; CDR3 protein: CASSWGVGPSYEQYF
J gene: TRBJ2-3; V gene: TRBV10-3; clone size: many; D gene: TRBD2; CDR3 DNA: TGTGCCACCTCAACTAGCGGGGGGGCCGAAGATACGCAGTATTTT; CDR3 protein: CATSTSGGAEDTQYF
J gene: TRBJ2-5; V gene: TRBV20-1; clone size: many; D gene: -; CDR3 DNA: TGCAGTGCTAGAGACCCGGGGGGCCTGTTTCGAGAGACCCAGTACTTC; CDR3 protein: CSARDPGGLFRETQYF
J gene: TRBJ2-7; V gene: TRBV6-1; clone size: medium-sized; D gene: -; CDR3 DNA: TGTGCCAGCAGATTCGGACAGTCCTACGAGCAGTACTTC; CDR3 protein: CASRFGQSYEQYF
J gene: TRBJ2-7; V gene: TRBV6-1; clone size: medium-sized; D gene: -; CDR3 DNA: TGTGCCAGCACCAGGACCAATCTGCCCTACGAGCAGTACTTC; CDR3 protein: CASTRTNLPYEQYF
J gene: TRBJ1-5; V gene: TRBV20-1; clone size: many; D gene: TRBD1; CDR3 DNA: TGCAGTGCTAAGAGTAATACAGACAGGGTGGGAAGCAATCAGCCCCAGCATTTT; CDR3 protein: CSAKSNTDRVGSNQPQHF
J gene: TRBJ2-1; V gene: TRBV12-5; clone size: -; D gene: TRBD2; CDR3 DNA: TGTGCTAGTGGTTTGGGCCAAACAACTAGCGTCTCGGACAATGATCAGTTCTTC; CDR3 protein: CASGLGQTTSVSDNDQFF
J gene: TRBJ2-3; V gene: TRBV27; clone size: -; D gene: -; CDR3 DNA: TGTGCCAGCAGTGACTATCTCCTGGACATGGTGCGCACAGATACGCAGTATTTT; CDR3 protein: CASSDYLLDMVRTDTQYF
J gene: TRBJ2-7; V gene: TRBV19; clone size: -; D gene: -; CDR3 DNA: TGTGCCACTAGTCCTGGGGCGGGGAGTTACTACGAGCAGTACTTC; CDR3 protein: CATSPGAGSYYEQYF
J gene: TRBJ2-1; V gene: TRBV24-1; clone size: many; D gene: TRBD2; CDR3 DNA: TGTGCCACCAGTGACACTAGCGGCCGGGTTGTTGAGCAGTTCTTC; CDR3 protein: CATSDTSGRVVEQFF
J gene: TRBJ2-1; V gene: TRBV11-3; clone size: -; D gene: TRBD2; CDR3 DNA: TGTGCCAGCAGCTTACGAGCGGGGGACAATGAGCAGTTCTTC; CDR3 protein: CASSLRAGDNEQFF
J gene: TRBJ1-2; V gene: TRBV20-1; clone size: -; D gene: -; CDR3 DNA: TGCAGTGCTAGAGCCGGGACGGATCACTATGGCTACACCTTC; CDR3 protein: CSARAGTDHYGYTF
J gene: TRBJ2-7; V gene: TRBV20-1; clone size: medium-sized; D gene: -; CDR3 DNA: TGCAGTGCTAGAGACGCGGGACAGCCCCACGAGCAGTACTTC; CDR3 protein: CSARDAGQPHEQYF
J gene: TRBJ2-7; V gene: TRBV14; clone size: many; D gene: TRBD2; CDR3 DNA: TGTGCCAGCAGCCAAAATGGGGGACTAAAAAGGTACGAGCAGTACTTC; CDR3 protein: CASSQNGGLKRYEQYF
J gene: TRBJ2-1; V gene: TRBV18; clone size: many; D gene: TRBD1; CDR3 DNA: TGTGCCAGCTCACCTGGGGACAGGAACAATGAGCAGTTCTTC; CDR3 protein: CASSPGDRNNEQFF
J gene: TRBJ2-3; V gene: TRBV28; clone size: -; D gene: TRBD2; CDR3 DNA: TGTGCCAGCAGTTTACTAGGACTAGCGGGAGTGTCCGATACGCAGTATTTT; CDR3 protein: CASSLLGLAGVSDTQYF
J gene: TRBJ2-1; V gene: TRBV7-2; clone size: -; D gene: TRBD2; CDR3 DNA: TGTGCCAGCAGCCCCGGACTAGCGGGATTGATACCCTACAATGAGCAGTTCTTC; CDR3 protein: CASSPGLAGLIPYNEQFF
J gene: TRBJ2-1; V gene: TRBV4-3; clone size: many; D gene: TRBD1; CDR3 DNA: TGCGCCAGCAGCCAAAGGGACAGGGGCTACAATGAGCAGTTCTTC; CDR3 protein: CASSQRDRGYNEQFF
J gene: TRBJ2-7; V gene: TRBV30; clone size: -; D gene: TRBD1; CDR3 DNA: TGTGCCTGGAAGGTGACAGGGAGCTACGAGCAGTACTTC; CDR3 protein: CAWKVTGSYEQYF
J gene: TRBJ2-5; V gene: TRBV6-2/TRBV6-3; clone size: -; D gene: TRBD2; CDR3 DNA: TGTGCCAGCAGCTCCCCCCTCTATAGCGGGGTGGACCAAGAGTCCCAGTACTTC; CDR3 protein: CASSSPLYSGVDQESQYF
J gene: TRBJ2-7; V gene: TRBV11-2; clone size: many; D gene: -; CDR3 DNA: TGTGCCAGCAGCCATGGGGGGCTAGCGTACGAGCAGTACTTC; CDR3 protein: CASSHGGLAYEQYF
J gene: TRBJ2-2; V gene: TRBV19; clone size: many; D gene: TRBD2; CDR3 DNA: TGTGCCAGTAGTCCCCGGACTAGCGGGGGACGCCTTGGGACCGGGGAGCTGTTTTTT; CDR3 protein: CASSPRTSGGRLGTGELFF
J gene: TRBJ1-4; V gene: TRBV10-3; clone size: many; D gene: TRBD1; CDR3 DNA: TGTGCCATCAGGGGAGGGACAGCCTCTAATGAAAAACTGTTTTTT; CDR3 protein: CAIRGGTASNEKLFF
J gene: TRBJ2-7; V gene: TRBV7-2; clone size: -; D gene: -; CDR3 DNA: TGTGCCAGCAGCTCATCTAGCTCCTACGAGCAGTACTTC; CDR3 protein: CASSSSSSYEQYF
J gene: TRBJ2-7; V gene: TRBV2; clone size: medium-sized; D gene: -; CDR3 DNA: TGTGCCAGCAGTGACCCCGACGGAGCCTACGAGCAGTACTTC; CDR3 protein: CASSDPDGAYEQYF
J gene: TRBJ2-1; V gene: TRBV12-3/TRBV12-4; clone size: medium-sized; D gene: -; CDR3 DNA: TGTGCCAGCAGTTTAGGTGGACAGAGGGACAATGAGCAGTTCTTC; CDR3 protein: CASSLGGQRDNEQFF
J gene: TRBJ1-6; V gene: TRBV6-2/TRBV6-3; clone size: -; D gene: -; CDR3 DNA: TGTGCCAGTAGTTACTCGGTTTTAAGACAGGTATGGGGTTCACCCCTCCACTTT; CDR3 protein: CASSYSVLRQVWGSPLHF
J gene: TRBJ1-3; V gene: TRBV12-3/TRBV12-4; clone size: many; D gene: -; CDR3 DNA: TGTGCCAGCAGTCCGCAGGGGACTCGAAACACCATATATTTT; CDR3 protein: CASSPQGTRNTIYF
J gene: TRBJ2-7; V gene: TRBV28; clone size: -; D gene: -; CDR3 DNA: TGTGCCAGCAGTTTGGGCCCTTTAAGCTCCTACGAGAAGTACTTC; CDR3 protein: CASSLGPLSSYEKYF
J gene: TRBJ1-5; V gene: TRBV20-1; clone size: -; D gene: -; CDR3 DNA: TGCAGTGCTAGAGATAACGGGCAGAGCAATCAGCCCCAGCATTTT; CDR3 protein: CSARDNGQSNQPQHF
J gene: TRBJ1-5; V gene: TRBV15; clone size: -; D gene: -; CDR3 DNA: TGTGCCACCATCAGATTGAAGTATCAGCCCCAGCATTTT; CDR3 protein: CATIRLKYQPQHF
J gene: TRBJ2-3; V gene: TRBV20-1; clone size: many; D gene: TRBD1; CDR3 DNA: TGCAGTGCGCGGACAGGGGGTAAAGATACGCAGTATTTT; CDR3 protein: CSARTGGKDTQYF
J gene: TRBJ2-5; V gene: TRBV6-1; clone size: -; D gene: -; CDR3 DNA: TGTTCCAGCAGTGAAACGTGGGGGAACCGCCAGGAGACCCAGTACTTC; CDR3 protein: CSSSETWGNRQETQYF
J gene: TRBJ2-2; V gene: TRBV27; clone size: -; D gene: TRBD1; CDR3 DNA: TGTGCCAGCAGTACCAAGGGGGCTCGTGGAACCGGGGAGCTGTTTTTT; CDR3 protein: CASSTKGARGTGELFF
J gene: TRBJ2-5; V gene: TRBV6-1; clone size: many; D gene: -; CDR3 DNA: TGTGCCAGCAGTGAAGAGGTCTCTATCTTCCAAGAGACCCAGTACTTC; CDR3 protein: CASSEEVSIFQETQYF
J gene: TRBJ2-3; V gene: TRBV20-1; clone size: -; D gene: TRBD2; CDR3 DNA: TGCAGTGCTCGGGCGGACGGGAGGATTACAGATACGCAGTATTTT; CDR3 protein: CSARADGRITDTQYF